The next 31 T cell receptor beta chains were all read from a single sample in a study of T-cell memory formation after mild COVID-19. Each CDR3 protein gets one entry after TCRdb re-called the 5' RACE reads with MiXCR. The data hold some 410,000 distinct CDR3 sequences, with around a quarter observed a single time. The sample consisted of PBMCs or a T cell subset sorted from them (not recorded which). The receptors come from an adult woman who had mild COVID-19 (a few samples of this study predate the infection). Cell type and time point are not known.

This chain links TRBV2 with TRBJ2-7, with 7 bases aligning to TRBD1. This CDR3 comprises 12 residues. With 5 bases clipped from V and 5 bases from J, the junction kept 3 bases outside the gene matches. Germline V gene data show CDR1 as SNHLY and CDR2 as FYNNEI. The CDR3 DNA reads TGTGCCAGCAGTATCACAGGGGACGAGCAGTACTTC. This encodes CASSITGDEQYF.

The J gene is TRBJ2-7, the V gene TRBV7-9, with TRBD2 matching over 8 bases. The CDR3 has 16 amino acids. The germline CDR1 and CDR2 sequences are SEHNR and FQNEAQ (reference sequence). V lost 4 bases to trimming and J lost 2 bases; unmatched junction nucleotides: 10. This chain's CDR3 is CASSSVVTSVTYEQYF. CDR3 nucleotide sequence: TGTGCCAGCAGCTCTGTGGTGACTAGCGTAACCTACGAGCAGTACTTC.

This clonotype was observed a few times. The rearrangement joins TRBV6-2 or TRBV6-3 to TRBJ2-7, with D unclear. Germline CDR1 and CDR2: MNHEY and SVGEGT. Between the trimmed V and J ends, which lost 0 bases and 2 bases, there was a span of 17 bases. CDR3 length: 17 amino acids. CDR3 nucleotide sequence: TGTGCCAGCAGTTACTCCCCCGGGCGGCCAGCCCCCTACGAGCAGTACTTC. This translates into CASSYSPGRPAPYEQYF.

The chain is built from TRBV24-1 and TRBJ2-1; 10 bases fit TRBD1. From germline, CDR1 is KGHDR and CDR2 SFDVKD. The length of the CDR3 is 14 residues. V dropped 6 bases and J dropped 7; count of bases not matched to a gene: 5. DNA for the CDR3: TGTGCCACCAGTACCGGGACAGGGGCAAATGAGCAGTTCTTC. Its protein is CATSTGTGANEQFF.

This clonotype has more than one count but fewer than ten. This rearrangement joins TRBV9 to TRBJ2-5, with 7 positions matching TRBD1. V shed 3 bases, J shed 1 base, and the junction held 3 bases outside the gene matches. CDR3 length: 14 amino acids. Germline-derived CDR1 and CDR2 are SGDLS and YYNGEE. Here the CDR3 DNA reads TGTGCCAGCAGCGGAAGGGACAGCCAAGAGACCCAGTACTTC. As protein: CASSGRDSQETQYF.

This clonotype has more than one count but fewer than ten. This chain uses TRBV7-2 with TRBJ2-1, with 11 bases aligning to TRBD2. The germline V gene encodes CDR1 SGHTA and CDR2 FQGNSA. The CDR3 length is 18 residues. The ends lost 4 bases at V and 10 bases at J; junction bases unmatched: 18. The CDR3 sequence: CASSSPAASGRSPREQFF. CDR3 sequence (DNA): TGTGCCAGCAGCTCGCCCGCGGCTAGCGGGAGGTCCCCGAGGGAGCAGTTCTTC.

This chain connects TRBV4-3 to TRBJ2-5; TRBD2 aligns across 13 bases. V shed 3 bases and J 4 bases; nucleotides not matched to a gene: 5. The CDR3 consists of 16 residues. Germline assignment: CDR1 LGHNA and CDR2 YSLEER. The CDR3 here is CASSQGRTSGGETQYF. CDR3 nucleotide sequence: TGCGCCAGCAGCCAGGGCCGGACTAGCGGGGGAGAGACCCAGTACTTC.

The chain combines TRBV20-1 with TRBJ2-6, with TRBD1 matching over 11 bases. J lost 4 bases, V lost 1 base, and 6 bases had no gene match. The V gene's germline CDR1 is DFQATT and CDR2 SNEGSKA (reference sequence). The CDR3 sequence is 17 residues long. The DNA for the CDR3 is TGCAGTGCTAGAGTGTGGGACAGGGGGACCGGGGCCAACGTCCTGACTTTC. Its translation is CSARVWDRGTGANVLTF.

In this sample, this clonotype turned up many times. The rearrangement links TRBV7-8 to TRBJ2-7; D is ambiguous. The germline V gene encodes CDR1 SGHVS and CDR2 FQNEAQ. There are 15 residues in the CDR3. Between the trimmed V and J ends, which lost 2 bases and 1 base, there was a span of 12 bases. Here the CDR3 DNA reads TGTGCCAGCAGCTTACGGGCAGGCGAATCCTACGAGCAGTACTTC. It encodes CASSLRAGESYEQYF.

The chain is built from TRBV29-1 and TRBJ2-3; D tentatively fits TRBD1 or TRBD2 (5 bases each). Trimming left V 6 bases short and J 6 bases short, with 19 bases between. The CDR3 has 14 amino acids. CDR1 and CDR2 (germline): SQVTM, ANQGSEA. The CDR3, as DNA: TGCAGCGTCCACGGGACGTTCTTAGGGGATACGCAGTATTTT. Its translation is CSVHGTFLGDTQYF.

This clonotype has ten or more counts. The chain links TRBV11-2 to TRBJ1-5; no clear D gene. This CDR3 has 13 amino acids. V was clipped by 5 bases and J by 11 bases, with 16 bases between them. Germline loops: CDR1 SGHAT, CDR2 FQNNGV. The CDR3 DNA is TGTGCCAGCAGCCCCAATCTCCAGGACTCCCAGCATTTT. This translates into CASSPNLQDSQHF.

The J gene is TRBJ1-5, the V gene TRBV5-5; tentatively, D is TRBD1 (6 bases). Germline V CDR1 and CDR2: SGHKS, YYEKEE (reference sequence). The CDR3 runs 15 residues. V lost 1 base and J 6 bases, leaving 14 bases between the germline ends. CDR3 nucleotides: TGTGCCAGCAGCTTGACAGGGCAAGTAAGTCAGCCCCAGCATTTT. Residues: CASSLTGQVSQPQHF. The full variable domain, completed using reference TRBV5-5 and TRBJ1-5, is DAGVTQSPTHLIKTRGQQVTLRCSPISGHKSVSWYQQVLGQGPQFIFQYYEKEERGRGNFPDRFSARQFPNYSSELNVNALLLGDSALYLCASSLTGQVSQPQHFGDGTRLSIL.

This clonotype came up a few times. The chain carries TRBV24-1 and TRBJ2-3; 10 bases are a match to TRBD1. The V and J ends lost 7 bases and 2 bases, in that order; junction bases with no gene match: 2. CDR1 KGHDR and CDR2 SFDVKD come from the germline V gene. This CDR3 comprises 14 residues. The CDR3: CATRGQGNTDTQYF. CDR3 bases: TGTGCCACCAGGGGACAGGGGAACACAGATACGCAGTATTTT.

The DNA of the CDR3 is TGTGCCAGCAGCCAAGATAGGGTCAGGGGGCCCTATGGCTACACCTTC. Amino acids: CASSQDRVRGPYGYTF. This chain connects TRBV4-2 to TRBJ1-2; 8 bases agree with TRBD1. The germline CDR1 and CDR2 sequences are LGHNA and YNFKEQ. The CDR3 runs to 16 residues. With 0 bases clipped from V and 4 bases from J, the junction kept 7 bases outside the gene matches.

The genes are TRBV5-5 and TRBJ2-5; D is unresolved. CDR1 and CDR2 (germline): SGHKS, YYEKEE (reference sequence). The CDR3 is 13 residues long. Deletions cut 2 bases from V and 5 bases from J, with 10 bases between. DNA of the CDR3: TGTGCCAGCAGCTTACCCCCGGGTGAGACCCAGTACTTC. This gives the protein CASSLPPGETQYF.

This clonotype has just a few counts. The J gene is TRBJ2-5, the V gene TRBV11-2, with TRBD1 matching over 10 bases. Germline V CDR1 and CDR2: SGHAT, FQNNGV. The CDR3 is 15 residues long. Germline trimming cut 1 base from V and 5 bases from J; bases unmatched to any gene: 4. CDR3 amino acids: CASSLVTGGPETQYF. The CDR3 nucleotides read TGTGCCAGCAGCTTAGTGACAGGGGGCCCGGAGACCCAGTACTTC.

The rearrangement joins TRBV7-9 to TRBJ2-3; 10 bases line up with TRBD2. V was clipped by 1 base and J by 4 bases; unmatched bases: 5. The CDR3 length is 16 residues. Germline V gene data show CDR1 as SEHNR and CDR2 as FQNEAQ (reference sequence). CDR3 residues: CASSLELAGEADTQYF. The CDR3 DNA reads TGTGCCAGCAGCTTAGAGCTAGCGGGGGAGGCAGATACGCAGTATTTT.

V usage is TRBV24-1 and J usage is TRBJ2-1; TRBD2 is a possible D gene (6 bases). The CDR3 is 13 residues long. Trimming pared 2 bases from V and 8 bases from J, leaving 9 bases between. Germline V gene lookup returns CDR1 KGHDR and CDR2 SFDVKD. CDR3 region: CATSDSGEDEQFF. The CDR3 nucleotides are TGTGCCACCAGTGATTCCGGGGAGGATGAGCAGTTCTTC.

The chain joins TRBV7-3 to TRBJ2-1; 8 bases line up with TRBD1. J gave up 3 bases and V 2 bases, and 9 bases lay outside the gene matches. The CDR3 contains 17 residues. Germline loops: CDR1 SGHTA, CDR2 FQGTGA. CDR3 bases: TGTGCCAGCAGCTTACATCACAGGGGGGTTTTCTACAATGAGCAGTTCTTC. Translating it yields CASSLHHRGVFYNEQFF.

The V call is TRBV6-5, the J call TRBJ2-7; D tentatively fits TRBD1 or TRBD2 (5 bases each). The ends were cut back, 6 bases at V and 6 bases at J, with 12 bases in the middle. The CDR3 totals 12 residues. Germline V gene sequence: CDR1 MNHEY, CDR2 SVGAGI. The CDR3 DNA reads TGTGCCAGCAGCGGTGGGGGTAGCGAGCAGTACTTC. As protein: CASSGGGSEQYF.

This clonotype was observed a few times. This sequence joins TRBV7-3 and TRBJ2-5; D tentatively reads TRBD1 or TRBD2 (7 bases each). CDR3 length equals 15 residues. V lost 2 bases to trimming and J lost 5 bases, with 15 bases between them. Germline V gene lookup returns CDR1 SGHTA and CDR2 FQGTGA. The CDR3 spells CASSLGGGRGETQYF. The CDR3 DNA reads TGTGCCAGCAGCTTAGGCGGGGGCAGGGGGGAGACCCAGTACTTC.

In its sample, this clonotype was seen once. This chain joins TRBV12-3 or TRBV12-4 and TRBJ2-3; D may be TRBD1 or TRBD2 (6 bases each). The CDR3 runs 15 residues. V was pared by 5 bases and J by 6 bases, with 18 bases between. CDR3 sequence reads: CASSRLTGGRDTQYF. The CDR3, as DNA: TGTGCCAGCAGTCGACTCACCGGGGGCCGGGATACGCAGTATTTT.

V usage is TRBV7-9 and J usage is TRBJ2-1; 15 nucleotides match TRBD2. The CDR3 loop spans 16 amino acids. V was pared by 1 base and J by 13 bases, with 8 bases of the junction left unmatched. Germline CDR1 and CDR2: SEHNR and FQNEAQ (reference sequence). In DNA form, the CDR3 reads TGTGCCAGCAGCTTAGTAGGACTAGCGGGAGGGCCAGCCCAGTTCTTC. This translates into CASSLVGLAGGPAQFF.

The chain couples TRBV5-6 to TRBJ2-3; D ambiguous. Between the trimmed V and J ends, which lost 1 base and 7 bases, there was a span of 13 bases. Germline values: CDR1 SGHDT, CDR2 YYEEEE. There are 14 residues in the CDR3. The chain's CDR3 is CASSLPPQRYTQYF. For the CDR3, the DNA is TGTGCCAGCAGCTTGCCTCCCCAACGGTATACGCAGTATTTT.

The V gene is TRBV12-3 or TRBV12-4, the J gene TRBJ2-7; D call uncertain. The V gene lost 7 bases and the J gene lost 0 bases, with 13 bases spanning the gap. CDR3 size: 14 residues. CDR3 sequence: CASTPGPSSYEQYF. The CDR3 DNA sequence: TGTGCCAGCACCCCAGGACCAAGCTCCTACGAGCAGTACTTC.

This clonotype came up a few times. The chain recombines TRBV4-1 with TRBJ2-3; TRBD2 is a possible D gene (5 bases). The CDR3 spans 18 residues. The germline CDR1 and CDR2 sequences are MGHRA and YSYEKL. Between the trimmed V and J ends, which lost 0 bases and 1 base, there was a span of 17 bases. The CDR3 sequence is CASSQDGGPGIGTDTQYF. The CDR3, as DNA: TGCGCCAGCAGCCAAGATGGCGGTCCCGGGATCGGCACAGATACGCAGTATTTT.

The sample holds a few counts of this clonotype. The chain combines TRBV12-3 or TRBV12-4 with TRBJ2-3, with D hard to call. With 1 base removed from V and 0 bases from J, the gap between germline ends came to 8 bases. The CDR3 covers 15 residues. The CDR3 loop is CASSLVSASTDTQYF. The CDR3 nucleotides read TGTGCCAGCAGTTTAGTGTCGGCTAGCACAGATACGCAGTATTTT.

The J gene is TRBJ2-1, the V gene TRBV2; 16 bases align to TRBD2. The germline gives CDR1 SNHLY, CDR2 FYNNEI. The CDR3 contains 17 residues. The trim removed 6 bases at V and 1 base at J, leaving 3 bases unmatched. The CDR3 region has the DNA TGTGCCAGCAGGGAGGGACTAGCGGGAGGGTCCTACAATGAGCAGTTCTTC. Protein product: CASREGLAGGSYNEQFF. The complete variable domain, with remaining parts taken from reference TRBV2 and TRBJ2-1, reads EPEVTQTPSHQVTQMGQEVILRCVPISNHLYFYWYRQILGQKVEFLVSFYNNEISEKSEIFDDQFSVERPDGSNFTLKIRSTKLEDSAMYFCASREGLAGGSYNEQFFGPGTRLTVL.

V gene TRBV5-6 combines with J gene TRBJ2-7, with D possibly matching TRBD1 (6 bases). Germline lookup yields CDR1 SGHDT and CDR2 YYEEEE. The CDR3 has 15 residues. Trimming took off 0 bases at V and 3 bases at J, with 13 bases between the two ends. The CDR3 nucleotides read TGTGCCAGCAGCTTGGGCCCTCAGGGGAGCTACGAGCAGTACTTC. Protein: CASSLGPQGSYEQYF.

This clonotype has just a few counts. The V call is TRBV29-1, the J call TRBJ2-1; 7 nucleotides align to TRBD2. The V gene end was trimmed by 5 bases and the J gene end by 2 bases; junction bases not matched to a gene: 9. Germline CDR1 is SQVTM and CDR2 is ANQGSEA. The CDR3 totals 15 residues. The CDR3 reads CSVKPAGTTYNEQFF. CDR3 nucleotide sequence: TGCAGCGTTAAACCGGCCGGGACTACCTACAATGAGCAGTTCTTC.

This clonotype was counted only a few times. This chain connects TRBV6-6 to TRBJ1-1; 8 nucleotides line up with TRBD1. This CDR3 is built from 14 residues. Germline V gene data show CDR1 as MNHNY and CDR2 as SVGAGI (reference sequence). Unmatched junction bases numbered 6, after V lost 5 bases and J lost 4 bases. In DNA, the CDR3 is TGTGCCAGCAGTCTACAGGGGGGATTCACTGAAGCTTTCTTT. Protein: CASSLQGGFTEAFF.